This T cell receptor beta chain was captured in a study of identical twins (dated by TCRdb to 2016 to 2017). Regarding the complete study: The study deep-sequenced TCR alpha and beta repertoires from monozygotic twins, unrelated adults of various ages and cord blood to test whether fetal clonotypes persist. To rule out contamination, the twin experiments were replicated at different times with different library preparation protocols. General findings and caveats noted by the study authors: Zero-insertion analyses could be partly confounded by invariant T cells such as MAIT and iNKT, although diverse VJ usage argued against such confounding for most clonotypes. Recombination models systematically underestimated out-of-frame TCR alpha sharing in monozygotic twins but agreed with sharing between unrelated individuals. The excess sharing between twins in beta out-of-frame sequences was weaker because fewer shared sequences reduced the signal-to-noise ratio. Because the same donors could not be followed over many years, conclusions were based on cross-sectional statistical analysis. Fewer insertions were carried by abundant cord blood beta clonotypes; a weaker similar trend was observed in young adult naive repertoires, while no such trend was observed in memory repertoires. Compared with coincidental sharing between unrelated individuals, an excess of low generation-probability sequences was observed among out-of-frame TCR alpha sequences shared between twins.

The library was generated by 5' RACE. The sample was run on an Illumina HiSeq 2000. Template switching added a universal primer binding site, and the final cDNA carried a unique molecular identifier that allowed TCR cDNA molecules to be counted accurately. Specific primers in the conserved constant-segment region were used to synthesize first-strand cDNA for the TCR alpha and beta chains. To control for contamination, every cDNA library was double barcoded, receiving both a SMART-Mk sample barcode and Illumina barcodes. TruSeq adapter sequences and Illumina sample barcodes were added in two successive PCR steps. The Illumina HiSeq platform was used with custom primers to sequence TCR alpha and beta cDNA libraries. Per the authors' processing: Raw reads were processed with MiGEC to extract unique molecular identifiers, and MiXCR was used to determine CDR3 positions. Recombination models were inferred per individual with the repgenHMM and IGoR tools using an EM algorithm. The tcR package in R was used for shared clonotype analysis, with sharing normalized by the product of cloneset sizes. To study raw recombination without the effects of thymic and clonal selection, out-of-frame nonproductive sequences were analyzed. TCRdb trimmed public reads at Q25 via fastp, called clones via MiXCR and kept in-frame beta chains. CDR3 protein duplicates are merged, each entry listing the most common genes and DNA. TCRdb, not the authors, supplied the V and J calls. The sample table lists approximately 670,000 distinct CDR3 sequences, roughly 6% of them with a count of one. The ten largest clones add up to about 1.8% of the sample.

This clonotype was seen a handful of times. Its antigen remains unidentified. No base-level quality is on record; no much larger clone is a single base apart. The CDR3 contains 14 residues, cysteine and phenylalanine counted. Here the CDR3 DNA is all that survives: 42 bases in frame from base 1. The germline V gene gives CDR1 as SGHVS and CDR2 as FQNEAQ. V has 2 bases trimmed and J has 6 bases trimmed; junction bases matching no gene number 6. Every donor in the study was a healthy Caucasian. The study also sequenced three unrelated non-twin adults: a male aged 18 to 30, a male aged 50 to 60 and a female aged 50 to 60. Miltenyi CD45RO+ enrichment and human naive T-cell isolation kits were used to isolate memory (CD45RO+) and naive T cells from PBMC.

This chain joins TRBV7-8 to TRBJ2-7; 8 bases in between match TRBD2. The receptor comes from a man aged 18 to 29 in good health. The sequenced sample was naive T cells sorted from blood. Per the publication, the cell subset or site label means: cells isolated with a human naive T-cell isolation kit. CDR3 sequence: CASSLSGSSGEQYF. Read as DNA, the sequence is TGTGCCAGCAGCTTAAGCGGGAGTTCGGGCGAGCAGTACTTC. Beyond the CDR3, the reference TRBV7-8 and TRBJ2-7 genes provide the residues; the full variable domain reads: GAGVSQSPRYKVAKRGQDVALRCDPISGHVSLFWYQQALGQGPEFLTYFQNEAQLDKSGLPSDRFFAERPEGSVSTLKIQRTQQEDSAVYLCASSLSGSSGEQYFGPGTRLTVT.